The clone carrying this T cell receptor (beta chain) was observed once. It was during active infection that Seattle patients were enrolled and then longitudinally followed. In the authors' workflow: Amplification with reference gene primers provided the estimates of nucleated cell counts. Clones were sequenced by immunoSEQ multiplex PCR, and TCRdb holds only the in-frame ones, with some missing. That table is the source of V, J and clone size, and D and trimming were worked out from the DNA. In the table there are 430,000 or so clones, 80% to 90% of which are singletons. This specimen belongs to a study of blood T cell repertoires in COVID-19. About the study: Material from acute and convalescent COVID-19 was sourced from the United States, Italy and Spain. T cells, B-cell-depleted T cells, or PBMCs provided the cDNA or gDNA that served as material.

Sequencing was performed on peripheral blood. The receptor was isolated from a man younger than 35 with COVID-19, enrolled during active disease.

In nucleotides, the CDR3 is TGTGCTAGTGGTAGGGGGGGGTTCGTTGGGTCTGGAAACACCATATATTTT. This codes for CASGRGGFVGSGNTIYF. V gene TRBV12-5 combines with J gene TRBJ1-3; D is perhaps TRBD1 (6 bases). Germline V gives CDR1 LGHNT, CDR2 FRNRAP. The CDR3 is made up of 17 amino acids. V lost 5 bases, J lost 1 base, and 18 bases lay in between.